This TCR beta chain was captured by sequencing in a study of OX40 agonist ivuxolimab in advanced cancers. About the research overall: With ivuxolimab, an agonistic anti-OX40 (CD134) antibody, patients were treated. Every 2 weeks, patients got intravenous ivuxolimab at one of six dose levels (0.01-10 mg/kg). Study-level results: On average, CD8+ T cells showed a greater number of expanded clones than CD4+.

The repertoire was sequenced with immunoSEQ multiplex PCR; TCRdb's copy has only in-frame clones and lacks some. The repertoire holds about 77,000 clones, with roughly 86% as singletons. V was shortened by 2 bases and J by 2 bases, with 15 bases between the two germline ends. Germline assignment: CDR1 LNHDA and CDR2 SQIVND (reference sequence). CDR3 size: 16 residues. Notes on this clone: What it binds is unknown.

This sequence joins TRBV19 and TRBJ1-2; D gene unclear. The clonotype was recovered from an adult with an advanced solid tumor such as melanoma, head and neck, liver or kidney cancer. Sample: CD4+ or CD8+ T cells sorted from blood, taken in a trial of the OX40 agonist ivuxolimab. The DNA for the CDR3 is TGTGCCAGTAGTATAAAGCGGGCAGGTTTGAACTATGGCTACACCTTC. Its protein is CASSIKRAGLNYGYTF.